Listed below are T cell receptor beta chains from one sample, sequenced in a study of T cell changes during pregnancy in multiple sclerosis. Some clones are missing from TCRdb's copy, which holds only in-frame ones; the method was immunoSEQ multiplex PCR. The sample lists around 35,000 clones; about nine tenths were seen once. The source was CD8+ T cells from peripheral blood mononuclear cells, collected before pregnancy. The receptors here all came from a female donor with multiple sclerosis, enrolled in a pregnancy study. Both conserved end residues are part of each CDR3. The D gene is left open where the match is weak.

TRBV18	-	TRBJ2-3	TGTGCCAGCTTCTCGACAGGTCCTAGCACAGATACGCAGTATTTT	CASFSTGPSTDTQYF
TRBV7-9	-	TRBJ2-3	TGTGCCAGCAGCTTAAGGGGTCCCCGCGAGAGAGATACGCAGTATTTT	CASSLRGPRERDTQYF
TRBV10-3	TRBD1	TRBJ2-7	TGTGCCATCATTCAGGACAGGGGCGAGCAGTACTTC	CAIIQDRGEQYF
TRBV5-5	-	TRBJ1-2	TGTGCCAGCAGCGAATCCACAGGGCACCCTAACTATGGCTACACCTTC	CASSESTGHPNYGYTF
TRBV2	TRBD1	TRBJ2-2	TGTGCCAGCACAAGGGGGACAGCCGGAAGCACCGGGGAGCTGTTTTTT	CASTRGTAGSTGELFF
TRBV7-8	-	TRBJ1-2	TGTGCCAGCAGCTTAGCAGGGGTTGGCTACACCTTC	CASSLAGVGYTF
TRBV7-3	TRBD2	TRBJ2-1	TGTGCCAGCAGCCGGCTAGCGGGAGACTACAATGAGCAGTTCTTC	CASSRLAGDYNEQFF
TRBV27	-	TRBJ2-3	TGTGCCAGCAGTTTGTACGGAGCATATCGCACAGATACGCAGTATTTT	CASSLYGAYRTDTQYF
TRBV30	TRBD1	TRBJ2-7	TGTGCCTGGAGCCCGGGGGGACAGGGGGCCTACGAGCAGTACTTC	CAWSPGGQGAYEQYF
TRBV11-2	TRBD1	TRBJ1-5	TGTGCCAGCAGCTTAGGTTGGTCGGGGGACAGGGTCAATCAGCCCCAGCATTTT	CASSLGWSGDRVNQPQHF
TRBV2	TRBD1	TRBJ1-4	TGTGCCAGCAGTGCGGTGGGGGACAGTAATGAAAAACTGTTTTTT	CASSAVGDSNEKLFF
TRBV5-6	-	TRBJ1-1	TGTGCCAGCAGCTGGGGACAAGTCGTCACTGAAGCTTTCTTT	CASSWGQVVTEAFF
TRBV10-3	-	TRBJ2-6	TGTGCCATCATGGGAGCGGTCCCTGGGGCCAACGTCCTGACTTTC	CAIMGAVPGANVLTF
TRBV2	TRBD2	TRBJ2-7	TGTGCCAGCAGGGGCCCCCCTAGCGGGCCAACCTACGAGCAGTACTTC	CASRGPPSGPTYEQYF
TRBV6-1	-	TRBJ1-6	TGTGCCAGCAGAGTTGGGACAACGAATAATTCACCCCTCCACTTT	CASRVGTTNNSPLHF
TRBV4-3	-	TRBJ2-2	TGCGCCAGCAGCCAAGATTCCGGCGGGGAGCTGTTTTTT	CASSQDSGGELFF
TRBV7-8	TRBD1	TRBJ1-5	TGTGCCAGCAGCTTAAGAGGACAGGGAGTTAGCAATCAGCCCCAGCATTTT	CASSLRGQGVSNQPQHF